This TCR beta chain was captured in a study of CXCR3-negative and CXCR3-positive naive CD8 T cells. Whole-study context: Cumulative TRB read yield was roughly 130 million, averaging about 1.5 +/- 0.3 million per library. Study results and limitations: TRB CDR3s were more hydrophobic in CXCR3-positive than in CXCR3-negative naive cells.

About this clonotype itself: The antigen is not known.

The libraries of TRB cDNA were constructed through 5' RACE using UMI labels. TCRdb re-called the 5' RACE reads; one entry per CDR3 protein, DNA not given. The listing contains about 92,000 distinct CDR3 sequences. Germline values: CDR1 MRHNA, CDR2 SNTAGT. This CDR3 region has 14 residues. The sequence was obtained from a human donor in good health. Some clones in this sample may be carry-over from other donors' samples. J is TRBJ1-1 and V is TRBV6-4; TCRdb reports TRBD1, a call that lacks DNA to check it against. Input material: naive CXCR3+ CD8+ T cells from blood. Documented subset: CD45RO-CCR7+CD27+CD95- naive CD8+ T cells expressing CXCR3 (TNR3+). The CDR3 is CASSDPGQGSEAFF.